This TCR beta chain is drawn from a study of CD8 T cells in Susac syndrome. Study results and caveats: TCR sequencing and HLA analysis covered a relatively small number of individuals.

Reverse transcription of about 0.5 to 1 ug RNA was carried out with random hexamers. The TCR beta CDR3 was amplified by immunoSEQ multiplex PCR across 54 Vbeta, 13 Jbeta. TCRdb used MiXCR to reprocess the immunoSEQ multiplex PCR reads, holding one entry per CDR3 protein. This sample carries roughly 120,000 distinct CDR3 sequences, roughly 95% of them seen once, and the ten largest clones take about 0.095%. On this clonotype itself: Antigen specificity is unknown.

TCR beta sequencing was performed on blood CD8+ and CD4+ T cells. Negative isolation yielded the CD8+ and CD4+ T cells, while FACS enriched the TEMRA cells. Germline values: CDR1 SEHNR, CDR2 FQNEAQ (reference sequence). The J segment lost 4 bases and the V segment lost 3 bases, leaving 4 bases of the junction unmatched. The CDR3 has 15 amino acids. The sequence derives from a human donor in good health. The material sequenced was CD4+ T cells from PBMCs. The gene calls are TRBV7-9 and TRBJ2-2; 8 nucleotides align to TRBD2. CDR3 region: CASSFSAGGTGELFF. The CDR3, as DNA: TGTGCCAGCAGCTTTTCCGCGGGGGGCACCGGGGAGCTGTTTTTT.